This T cell receptor (beta chain) was identified in a study of OX40 agonist ivuxolimab in advanced cancers. Study-level findings and limits: By week 6 at 0.1 to 3.0 mg/kg, blood CD4+ and CD8+ T cells had expanded clonally.

A single count supports this clone. The antigen is undetermined. Method: immunoSEQ multiplex PCR; TCRdb's copy keeps in-frame clones and lacks some. The table has about 90,000 clones, about 85% seen once. This clonotype originated in an adult with an advanced solid tumor such as melanoma, head and neck, liver or kidney cancer. Sequencing used CD4+ or CD8+ T cells sorted from blood, obtained in a trial of the OX40 agonist ivuxolimab.

The CDR3 here is CSAQSGVTFF. CDR3 nucleotides: TGCAGTGCGCAATCGGGTGTTACGTTCTTC. The rearrangement links TRBV20-1 to TRBJ2-1; no reliable D call. The V end was cut by 6 bases, the J end by 15 bases, with 15 bases between. The CDR3 consists of 10 residues. Germline CDR1 is DFQATT and CDR2 is SNEGSKA (reference sequence).